The 22 T cell receptor beta chains below all came from one sample that was sequenced in a study of shared clonotypes between healthy human individuals. Assay used: immunoSEQ multiplex PCR; TCRdb lists only in-frame clones, some missing. The table lists around 2.3 million clones, almost 96% of them singletons. Specimen: naive CD4+ T cells sorted from blood. The subset denotes: CD45RA+ positively selected. The receptors shown here come from a man aged 18 to 29 in good health.

CDR3 bases: TGCGCCAGCAGCTTGGTGGGGACAAAGGAGACCCAGTACTTC. Protein sequence: CASSLVGTKETQYF. The rearrangement joins TRBV5-1 to TRBJ2-5; tentatively, D is TRBD1 (6 bases). Germline-derived CDR1 and CDR2 are SGHRS and YFSETQ. Trimming pared 0 bases from V and 5 bases from J, leaving 11 bases between. The CDR3 is made up of 14 amino acids.

V gene TRBV7-2 combines with J gene TRBJ1-3; 7 nucleotides match TRBD1. This CDR3 region has 15 residues. V lost 0 bases and J lost 7; bases outside the gene matches: 6. Germline V CDR1 and CDR2: SGHTA, FQGNSA. Here the CDR3 reads CASSLAGSGGNTIYF. CDR3 bases: TGTGCCAGCAGCTTAGCGGGGTCAGGGGGGAACACCATATATTTT.

V gene TRBV30 combines with J gene TRBJ2-2; tentatively, D is TRBD1 (6 bases). The V gene's germline CDR1 is GTSNPN and CDR2 SVGIG (reference sequence). V lost 3 bases and J 7 bases, leaving 15 bases between the germline ends. CDR3 length equals 14 residues. CDR3 loop: CAWRLQGSGGELFF. DNA for the CDR3: TGTGCCTGGAGATTACAGGGCTCGGGCGGGGAGCTGTTTTTT.

The V gene is TRBV11-2, the J gene TRBJ2-7, with D unclear. CDR1 and CDR2 (germline): SGHAT, FQNNGV. The V and J ends lost 1 base and 1 base respectively, with 8 bases between them. The CDR3 is 14 residues long. In DNA, the CDR3 is TGTGCCAGCAGCTTAGTCACCTATTCCTACGAGCAGTACTTC. It yields the protein CASSLVTYSYEQYF.

J is TRBJ2-1 and V is TRBV27; D unclear. The CDR3 extends over 14 amino acids. V was cut by 4 bases and J by 14 bases, with 21 bases left in between. Germline V gene lookup returns CDR1 MNHEY and CDR2 SMNVEV (reference sequence). The CDR3 region is CASSSPRPPWEKFF. As DNA, the CDR3 is TGTGCCAGCAGTTCTCCCCGGCCGCCCTGGGAAAAGTTCTTC.

The chain couples TRBV7-2 to TRBJ2-1; D is perhaps TRBD1 or TRBD2 (5 bases each). Germline loops: CDR1 SGHTA, CDR2 FQGNSA. The CDR3 has 13 residues. Trimming removed 6 bases at V and 5 bases at J, with 11 bases between. The CDR3 loop reads CASRLGTNNEQFF. The CDR3 coding sequence is TGTGCCAGCAGACTCGGGACCAACAATGAGCAGTTCTTC.

This clone was recorded only once. This rearrangement joins TRBV5-1 to TRBJ2-7, with TRBD1 matching over 8 bases. CDR1 and CDR2 (germline): SGHRS, YFSETQ. The CDR3 has 16 amino acids. With V trimmed by 3 bases and J by 3 bases, 11 bases remained unmatched. CDR3 nucleotide sequence: TGCGCCAGCAGCTCGCAGGGGGCGATGGGAAACTACGAGCAGTACTTC. It is translated as CASSSQGAMGNYEQYF.

This clone was recorded only once. V and J are TRBV2 and TRBJ1-4, with D possibly TRBD1 on 5 matching bases. V was cut by 1 base and J by 7 bases, with 19 bases left in between. Germline CDR1 and CDR2: SNHLY and FYNNEI. This CDR3 contains 17 residues. The CDR3 DNA reads as TGTGCCAGCAGTGAAGTGGCTGGGAGGGGTAGTAGTGAAAAACTGTTTTTT. Its protein product is CASSEVAGRGSSEKLFF.

The chain is built from TRBV6-6 and TRBJ1-1, with D possibly matching TRBD1 (5 bases). Deletions cut 5 bases from V and 7 bases from J, with 8 bases between. This CDR3 spans 11 amino acids. CDR1 MNHNY and CDR2 SVGAGI come from the germline V gene (reference sequence). The CDR3 region is CASSGGIEAFF. The CDR3 region has the DNA TGTGCCAGCAGTGGGGGTATTGAAGCTTTCTTT.

The J gene is TRBJ1-1, the V gene TRBV2; no definite D call. V was shortened by 2 bases and J by 7 bases, with 20 bases between the two germline ends. Germline values: CDR1 SNHLY, CDR2 FYNNEI. This CDR3 spans 16 amino acids. CDR3: CASSERTIGGFNEAFF. CDR3 in DNA: TGTGCCAGCAGTGAAAGGACCATCGGAGGTTTTAATGAAGCTTTCTTT.

V is TRBV19 and J is TRBJ2-2; D gene uncertain. The germline CDR1 and CDR2 sequences are LNHDA and SQIVND (reference sequence). V shed 4 bases and J shed 0 bases, with 9 bases lying between them. This CDR3 region has 15 residues. CDR3 in amino acids: CASSNAGTNTGELFF. CDR3 in DNA: TGTGCCAGTAGTAATGCAGGAACGAACACCGGGGAGCTGTTTTTT.

This sequence joins TRBV27 and TRBJ1-6; 10 bases map to TRBD1. From germline, CDR1 is MNHEY and CDR2 SMNVEV (reference sequence). Germline trimming cut 0 bases from V and 10 bases from J; bases unmatched to any gene: 12. This CDR3 contains 18 residues. The chain's CDR3 is CASSLSPGTGAIHSPLHF. In DNA form, the CDR3 reads TGTGCCAGCAGTTTATCTCCGGGGACAGGGGCCATCCACTCACCCCTCCACTTT.

The chain combines TRBV28 with TRBJ1-3, with 10 bases identical to TRBD1. The CDR3 is made up of 17 amino acids. The ends lost 1 base at V and 3 bases at J; junction bases unmatched: 6. Looked up from germline, CDR1 is MDHEN and CDR2 is SYDVKM. CDR3 nucleotides: TGTGCCAGCAGTTTATATGTGGGACAGGGGCTTGGAAACACCATATATTTT. Protein product: CASSLYVGQGLGNTIYF. Full variable domain (rest looked up from reference TRBV28 and TRBJ1-3): DVKVTQSSRYLVKRTGEKVFLECVQDMDHENMFWYRQDPGLGLRLIYFSYDVKMKEKGDIPEGYSVSREKKERFSLILESASTNQTSMYLCASSLYVGQGLGNTIYFGEGSWLTVV.

This chain joins TRBV28 and TRBJ2-7; TRBD2 matches 9 bases. Germline CDR1 and CDR2: MDHEN and SYDVKM. The CDR3 covers 14 residues. The CDR3 protein is CAVRAGGSSYEQYF. The DNA for the CDR3 is TGTGCGGTAAGGGCGGGAGGGAGCTCCTACGAGCAGTACTTC. The whole variable domain, remainder taken from reference TRBV28 and TRBJ2-7, is DVKVTQSSRYLVKRTGEKVFLECVQDMDHENMFWYRQDPGLGLRLIYFSYDVKMKEKGDIPEGYSVSREKKERFSLILESASTNQTSMYLCAVRAGGSSYEQYFGPGTRLTVT.

V gene TRBV9 combines with J gene TRBJ2-3, with 11 bases identical to TRBD2. CDR3 length equals 19 residues. J lost 3 bases, V lost 0 bases, and 12 bases had no gene match. Germline CDR1 reads SGDLS; CDR2 reads YYNGEE. CDR3 nucleotide sequence: TGTGCCAGCAGCGTAGACGGGACTAGCGGAAATTTCGGTACAGATACGCAGTATTTT. Its protein product is CASSVDGTSGNFGTDTQYF.

This clone came up a few times. Different DNA sequences within this sample yield the same CDR3. J is TRBJ1-5 and V is TRBV6-5; no clear D gene. Germline V gene sequence: CDR1 MNHEY, CDR2 SVGAGI. The CDR3 loop spans 13 amino acids. V dropped 0 bases and J dropped 6 bases, with 6 bases sitting between them. The CDR3 DNA is TGTGCCAGCAGTTACTCCGGAGCTCAGCCCCAGCATTTT. Its translation is CASSYSGAQPQHF.

The V gene is TRBV28, the J gene TRBJ2-7; no definite D call. V was cut by 4 bases and J by 4 bases, with 17 bases left in between. Germline CDR1 reads MDHEN; CDR2 reads SYDVKM. The CDR3 extends over 15 amino acids. The CDR3 bases are TGTGCCAGCAGTTCACCTCGTGCATCAGCGTACGAGCAGTACTTC. Amino acid sequence: CASSSPRASAYEQYF.

The chain employs TRBV29-1 and TRBJ2-1; D unclear. From germline, CDR1 is SQVTM and CDR2 ANQGSEA. This CDR3 comprises 11 residues. Between the trimmed V and J ends, which lost 3 bases and 9 bases, there was a span of 9 bases. CDR3 DNA: TGCAGCGTTGATTCGGGCGGTGAGCAGTTCTTC. Protein: CSVDSGGEQFF.

The rearrangement joins TRBV6-6 to TRBJ1-1; D is undetermined. CDR1 and CDR2 (germline): MNHNY, SVGAGI (reference sequence). The CDR3 covers 14 residues. With 2 bases removed from V and 4 bases from J, the gap between germline ends came to 11 bases. The CDR3 protein is CASSYRAKGTEAFF. The CDR3 DNA is TGTGCCAGCAGTTACAGGGCAAAGGGCACTGAAGCTTTCTTT.

The chain combines TRBV27 with TRBJ1-2; 9 bases match TRBD1. The CDR3 runs 16 residues. Germline CDR1 reads MNHEY; CDR2 reads SMNVEV (reference sequence). J gave up 2 bases and V 6 bases, and 10 bases lay outside the gene matches. This CDR3 reads CASSLFWTGDNYGYTF. CDR3 DNA: TGTGCCAGCAGCCTATTTTGGACAGGGGACAACTATGGCTACACCTTC.

This sequence joins TRBV27 and TRBJ2-4; D gene ambiguous. This CDR3 contains 11 residues. The V gene's germline CDR1 is MNHEY and CDR2 SMNVEV (reference sequence). V shed 5 bases and J shed 4 bases, with 3 bases lying between them. In DNA form, the CDR3 reads TGTGCCAGCAGTGAAAAAAACATTCAGTACTTC. This translates into CASSEKNIQYF.

J is TRBJ1-2 and V is TRBV4-3; the D is unclear. The CDR3 length is 14 residues. The germline V gene encodes CDR1 LGHNA and CDR2 YSLEER. Trimming cost V 1 base and J 2 bases, with 8 bases left between them. This chain's CDR3 is CASSQGVRNYGYTF. The CDR3, as DNA: TGCGCCAGCAGCCAAGGTGTCAGAAACTATGGCTACACCTTC.